These 27 T cell receptor beta chains were all obtained from the same sample, sequenced in a study of blood T cell repertoires in COVID-19. Generated by immunoSEQ multiplex PCR, the TCRdb table keeps only in-frame clones and is missing some. This table holds approximately 200,000 clones, approximately 87% found once. The sample comprised peripheral blood. The source of these receptors is a woman between 50 and 59 years old with acute or convalescent COVID-19.

This clone was detected a few times. The chain couples TRBV6-2 or TRBV6-3 to TRBJ2-7; no clear D. V was trimmed by 3 bases and J by 2 bases, leaving 11 bases between them. Germline CDR1 MNHEY, CDR2 SVGEGT. The CDR3 is made up of 14 amino acids. CDR3: CASSYMTLPYEQYF. The CDR3 region has the DNA TGTGCCAGCAGTTATATGACTCTGCCCTACGAGCAGTACTTC.

The V gene is TRBV9, the J gene TRBJ1-6, with TRBD1 matching over 9 bases. The CDR3 runs to 14 residues. V lost 6 bases to trimming and J lost 6 bases; unmatched junction nucleotides: 4. Germline V gene lookup returns CDR1 SGDLS and CDR2 YYNGEE. In nucleotides, the CDR3 is TGTGCCAGCAACAGGGGGCTGAGTAATTCACCCCTCCACTTT. Its translation: CASNRGLSNSPLHF.

The V gene is TRBV5-6, the J gene TRBJ2-5, with TRBD1 identical over 10 bases. The CDR3 contains 14 residues. V lost 4 bases and J lost 3; bases outside the gene matches: 3. CDR1 is SGHDT, CDR2 YYEEEE, per germline. The CDR3 spells CASSRDRGKETQYF. The CDR3 coding sequence is TGTGCCAGCAGCCGGGACAGGGGAAAAGAGACCCAGTACTTC.

CDR3 protein: CASSLNPSLGYTF. The CDR3 DNA is TGTGCCAGCAGCTTAAACCCGAGTCTTGGCTACACCTTC. The chain has TRBV7-3 and TRBJ1-2, with D uncertain. The germline V gene encodes CDR1 SGHTA and CDR2 FQGTGA. V was pared by 1 base and J by 7 bases, with 10 bases between. The CDR3 has 13 amino acids.

The chain couples TRBV19 to TRBJ2-3; 7 nucleotides line up with TRBD1. From germline, CDR1 is LNHDA and CDR2 SQIVND (reference sequence). V dropped 3 bases and J dropped 4; count of bases not matched to a gene: 4. The CDR3 consists of 14 residues. CDR3 coding DNA: TGTGCCAGTAGTATCCGGACAGGCGCAGATACGCAGTATTTT. The encoded protein is CASSIRTGADTQYF.

CDR3 loop: CASSYGVAGGAYSTDTQYF. CDR3 sequence (DNA): TGTGCCAGCAGCTACGGAGTCGCTGGCGGGGCGTATAGCACAGATACGCAGTATTTT. The chain employs TRBV7-3 and TRBJ2-3; perhaps TRBD2 as D (6 bases). V lost 4 bases and J lost 0, with 23 bases in between. Germline CDR1 SGHTA, CDR2 FQGTGA. This CDR3 is built from 19 residues.

This chain links TRBV30 with TRBJ1-1, with unresolved D. The V end lost 3 bases, the J end lost 10 bases, and 15 bases lay between the germline ends. The CDR3 loop spans 12 amino acids. Looked up from germline, CDR1 is GTSNPN and CDR2 is SVGIG (reference sequence). The CDR3 DNA is TGTGCCTGGAGGGAGGTGGAGTTGAGAGCTTTCTTT. Encoded protein: CAWREVELRAFF.

The chain has TRBV9 and TRBJ1-5, with D perhaps matching TRBD1 (5 bases). V lost 0 bases to trimming and J lost 1 base, with 14 bases between them. CDR3 length: 17 amino acids. Looked up from germline, CDR1 is SGDLS and CDR2 is YYNGEE. The CDR3 loop reads CASSVVLGVGSNQPQHF. CDR3 DNA: TGTGCCAGCAGCGTAGTATTAGGGGTAGGGAGCAATCAGCCCCAGCATTTT.

The chain has TRBV2 and TRBJ2-2, with 8 bases lining up with TRBD2. Trimming took 6 bases from V and 0 from J; bases not matched to a gene: 3. The CDR3 is 15 residues long. Germline V lookup: CDR1 SNHLY, CDR2 FYNNEI. Written as DNA, the CDR3 is TGTGCCAGCAGCGAGGGACTAGCGAACACCGGGGAGCTGTTTTTT. As protein: CASSEGLANTGELFF.

This clone was recorded once. The CDR3 DNA follows: TGTGCCCACCGGGGGGGCCAAGAGACCCAGTACTTC. Amino acid sequence: CAHRGGQETQYF. This rearrangement joins TRBV30 to TRBJ2-5; 8 nucleotides agree with TRBD2. Germline trimming cut 8 bases from V and 1 base from J; bases unmatched to any gene: 3. The CDR3 is made up of 12 amino acids. The germline CDR1 and CDR2 sequences are GTSNPN and SVGIG (reference sequence).

The chain uses TRBV12-3 or TRBV12-4 and TRBJ1-1; D remains unclear. The CDR3 covers 12 residues. V dropped 4 bases and J dropped 3 bases, with 6 bases sitting between them. The CDR3 DNA sequence: TGTGCCAGCAGTTCTCTCTACACTGAAGCTTTCTTT. This translates into CASSSLYTEAFF.

This chain joins TRBV6-5 and TRBJ1-5; a possible D gene is TRBD1 (5 bases). The ends were cut back, 11 bases at V and 0 bases at J, with 11 bases in the middle. The length of the CDR3 is 13 residues. Germline CDR1 MNHEY, CDR2 SVGAGI. CDR3 sequence reads: CAGQDNSNQPQHF. The DNA for the CDR3 is TGTGCCGGTCAGGACAATAGCAATCAGCCCCAGCATTTT.

The chain employs TRBV10-1 and TRBJ1-6, with D unclear. CDR3 size: 12 residues. Germline values: CDR1 WNHNN, CDR2 SYGVQD (reference sequence). The ends were cut back, 9 bases at V and 10 bases at J, with 13 bases in the middle. The CDR3 spells CASGDPGSPLHF. The CDR3 nucleotides are TGCGCCAGTGGCGATCCAGGATCACCCCTCCACTTT.

The chain has TRBV5-1 and TRBJ2-1; D is uncertain. The V end lost 4 bases, the J end lost 10 bases, and 9 bases lay between the germline ends. CDR1 and CDR2 (germline): SGHRS, YFSETQ. This CDR3 has 11 amino acids. CDR3 amino acids: CASSVAYEQFF. CDR3 sequence (DNA): TGCGCCAGCAGCGTGGCCTACGAGCAGTTCTTC.

The chain uses TRBV9 and TRBJ2-3, with 7 bases identical to TRBD2. The junction had 14 bases not matched to a gene; V was cut back by 2 bases and J by 2 bases. Germline loops: CDR1 SGDLS, CDR2 YYNGEE. The CDR3 totals 18 residues. The CDR3 spells CASSVGGGERGFTDTQYF. CDR3 DNA: TGTGCCAGCAGCGTGGGGGGTGGCGAGCGGGGCTTCACAGATACGCAGTATTTT.

The chain links TRBV24-1 to TRBJ2-7, with 9 bases lining up with TRBD2. V lost 2 bases, J lost 7 bases, and 8 bases stayed unmatched. CDR1 and CDR2 from the germline V gene are KGHDR and SFDVKD. The CDR3 extends over 15 amino acids. CDR3 region: CATSDSGSGSNEQYF. CDR3 DNA: TGTGCCACCAGTGATTCGGGTAGCGGGAGTAATGAGCAGTACTTC.

This clone has only a few counts. V is TRBV6-2 or TRBV6-3 and J is TRBJ1-2; possible D gene TRBD1, 5 bases. Germline V lookup: CDR1 MNHEY, CDR2 SVGEGT. There are 15 residues in the CDR3. The ends were cut back, 4 bases at V and 3 bases at J, with 15 bases in the middle. The CDR3 sequence: CASSLIQAFDYGYTF. The CDR3 DNA sequence: TGTGCCAGCAGTTTAATACAGGCTTTTGACTATGGCTACACCTTC.

The rearrangement links TRBV7-3 to TRBJ2-1; 8 bases fit TRBD2. The CDR3 runs 15 residues. V shed 4 bases, J shed 0 bases, and the junction held 2 bases outside the gene matches. The V gene's germline CDR1 is SGHTA and CDR2 FQGTGA. This CDR3 reads CASSSGGASYNEQFF. Written as DNA, the CDR3 is TGTGCCAGCAGCTCCGGGGGGGCCTCCTACAATGAGCAGTTCTTC.

This chain joins TRBV5-4 and TRBJ2-1; 9 bases are a match to TRBD2. Germline V CDR1 and CDR2: SGHNT, YYREEE (reference sequence). This CDR3 has 14 residues. The J segment lost 7 bases and the V segment lost 2 bases, leaving 4 bases of the junction unmatched. In nucleotides, the CDR3 is TGTGCCAGCAGCTTCGGCGGGGGGGAGAATGAGCAGTTCTTC. Its protein product is CASSFGGGENEQFF.

V and J are TRBV10-3 and TRBJ1-3; 8 bases fit TRBD1. The V gene end was trimmed by 6 bases and the J gene end by 2 bases; junction bases not matched to a gene: 3. This CDR3 spans 14 amino acids. Germline V gives CDR1 ENHRY, CDR2 SYGVKD. The CDR3 reads CAIRGGQAGNTIYF. DNA for the CDR3: TGTGCCATCAGGGGGGGACAGGCTGGAAACACCATATATTTT.

The chain couples TRBV18 to TRBJ1-5, with D tentatively TRBD1 (5 bases). CDR1 KGHSH and CDR2 LQKENI come from the germline V gene. Trimming stripped 8 bases from V and 3 bases from J, with 11 bases between. This CDR3 is 13 amino acids long. The DNA of the CDR3 is TGTGCCAGCAGTGACAGCTACAATCAGCCCCAGCATTTT. Translated, it gives CASSDSYNQPQHF. The variable domain in full, with the rest retrieved from reference TRBV18 and TRBJ1-5, is NAGVMQNPRHLVRRRGQEARLRCSPMKGHSHVYWYRQLPEEGLKFMVYLQKENIIDESGMPKERFSAEFPKEGPSILRIQQVVRGDSAAYFCASSDSYNQPQHFGDGTRLSIL.

This chain links TRBV30 with TRBJ1-5, with D possibly matching TRBD1 (6 bases). Germline CDR1 is GTSNPN and CDR2 is SVGIG (reference sequence). There are 14 residues in the CDR3. V shed 1 base and J shed 7 bases, with 14 bases lying between them. CDR3 in amino acids: CAWSETGRGQPQHF. CDR3 DNA: TGTGCCTGGAGTGAAACAGGGCGTGGGCAGCCCCAGCATTTT.

This CDR3 reads CAISESSGNPQETQYF. Written as DNA, the CDR3 is TGTGCCATCAGTGAGTCTAGCGGGAACCCCCAAGAGACCCAGTACTTC. The V and J genes are TRBV10-3 and TRBJ2-5; 8 nucleotides align to TRBD2. CDR3 size: 16 residues. V trimming: 0 bases; J trimming: 1 base; junction bases outside the gene matches: 4. CDR1 ENHRY and CDR2 SYGVKD come from the germline V gene.

The chain uses TRBV4-3 and TRBJ1-2; perhaps TRBD1 as D (5 bases). Trimming removed 0 bases at V and 3 bases at J, with 8 bases between. This CDR3 contains 14 residues. Germline CDR1 and CDR2: LGHNA and YSLEER. CDR3 loop: CASSQELGHYGYTF. The CDR3 DNA is TGCGCCAGCAGCCAAGAGCTGGGGCACTATGGCTACACCTTC.

This rearrangement joins TRBV18 to TRBJ2-6; 8 bases fit TRBD2. The ends lost 4 bases at V and 2 bases at J; junction bases unmatched: 4. From germline, CDR1 is KGHSH and CDR2 LQKENI. This CDR3 is built from 16 residues. In DNA form, the CDR3 reads TGTGCCAGCTCACTCGGCGGGGGGACTGGGGCCAACGTCCTGACTTTC. Protein sequence: CASSLGGGTGANVLTF.

The V call is TRBV19, the J call TRBJ1-1, with a tentative D call TRBD1 (6 bases). Between the trimmed V and J ends, which lost 7 bases and 11 bases, there was a span of 14 bases. The CDR3 has 11 residues. Germline-derived CDR1 and CDR2 are LNHDA and SQIVND (reference sequence). For the CDR3, the DNA is TGTGCCAGTAACCCAGGGGTCGGGGCTTTCTTT. Protein sequence: CASNPGVGAFF.

In its sample, this clone was seen a few times. The rearrangement joins TRBV7-2 to TRBJ1-2, with D tentatively TRBD1 (6 bases). Trimming took off 5 bases at V and 6 bases at J, with 13 bases between the two ends. The CDR3 loop spans 13 amino acids. CDR1 and CDR2 (germline): SGHTA, FQGNSA. In DNA, the CDR3 is TGTGCCAGCAGCCCAAGACAGGACCATGGCTACACCTTC. It encodes CASSPRQDHGYTF.